This entry lists 10 T cell receptor beta chains sequenced from one sample in a study of post-analysis software for immune sequencing data. Study findings and constraints: About 5 TRBV segments were significantly more frequent in patients than in controls. TRBV5-6, TRBV5-1 and TRBV20-1 were among these segments.

The TCR beta cDNA libraries carried unique molecular identifiers. TCRdb re-called the PCR reads with MiXCR, one entry per CDR3 protein. The sample has about 560,000 distinct CDR3 sequences; around 40% are singletons. These receptors have no known antigen. The sample taken for sequencing was blood. The source is a girl aged 5-17 years with multiple sclerosis.

The V call is TRBV20-1, the J call TRBJ2-1; 12 bases line up with TRBD2. In germline, CDR1 is DFQATT, CDR2 SNEGSKA (reference sequence). The CDR3 spans 12 residues. The CDR3 region has the DNA TGCAGATCCGGGACTAGCGGGTCCCCTCAGTTCTTC. Translated, it gives CRSGTSGSPQFF.

This clonotype was picked up one time. The CDR3 here is CAISDSGGAETQHF. The CDR3 region has the DNA TGTGCCATCAGTGACTCAGGGGGGGCGGAGACCCAGCATTTT. The chain links TRBV10-3 to TRBJ1-5, with TRBD1 matching over 7 bases. Germline CDR1 and CDR2: ENHRY and SYGVKD. The CDR3 is 14 residues long. The ends lost 3 bases at V and 11 bases at J; junction bases unmatched: 10.

The gene calls are TRBV10-3 and TRBJ1-1, with 7 bases lining up with TRBD1. Germline CDR1 reads ENHRY; CDR2 reads SYGVKD. The CDR3 length is 15 residues. Germline trimming cut 5 bases from V and 4 bases from J; bases unmatched to any gene: 10. CDR3 amino acids: CAISLQGPMSTEAFF. In nucleotides, the CDR3 is TGTGCCATCAGTTTACAGGGGCCTATGAGCACTGAAGCTTTCTTT.

This chain links TRBV29-1 with TRBJ1-4; unclear D gene. Germline-derived CDR1 and CDR2 are SQVTM and ANQGSEA. CDR3 length: 12 residues. CDR3 bases: TGCGGCGCTCGTCTAGATAATGAAAAACTGTTTTTT. Protein product: CGARLDNEKLFF.

The chain couples TRBV5-1 to TRBJ2-5; maybe TRBD1 (6 bases). The V gene's germline CDR1 is SGHRS and CDR2 YFSETQ. The CDR3 loop spans 16 amino acids. V lost 4 bases to trimming and J lost 5 bases, with 21 bases between them. The CDR3 sequence: CASSPVVSRGSETQYF. CDR3 nucleotides: TGCGCCAGCAGCCCCGTAGTTTCGAGGGGGAGTGAGACCCAGTACTTC.

This chain joins TRBV29-1 and TRBJ2-3; 8 bases are a match to TRBD2. The CDR3 is made up of 13 amino acids. The V gene's germline CDR1 is SQVTM and CDR2 ANQGSEA. V lost 6 bases and J lost 8; bases outside the gene matches: 10. CDR3 region: CSVQWSAGGTQYF. For the CDR3, the DNA is TGCAGCGTGCAATGGTCGGCGGGGGGTACGCAGTATTTT.

The rearrangement links TRBV18 to TRBJ2-1; 7 nucleotides line up with TRBD2. There are 14 residues in the CDR3. Trimming took 0 bases from V and 8 from J; bases not matched to a gene: 4. Per germline, CDR1 KGHSH and CDR2 LQKENI. As DNA, the CDR3 is TGTGCCAGCTCACCACCAGCGGGGAAAGATGAGCAGTTCTTC. Its protein product is CASSPPAGKDEQFF.

This clonotype appeared a few times. V and J are TRBV30 and TRBJ2-5; perhaps TRBD2 as D (6 bases). The CDR3 consists of 11 residues. Germline assignment: CDR1 GTSNPN and CDR2 SVGIG (reference sequence). With 8 bases removed from V and 11 bases from J, the gap between germline ends came to 18 bases. The CDR3 DNA reads as TGTGCCGGGTTGGGGGGTCGAGAGCAGTACTTC. It encodes CAGLGGREQYF. The entire variable domain, with the rest obtained from reference TRBV30 and TRBJ2-5, is as follows: SQTIHQWPATLVQPVGSPLSLECTVEGTSNPNLYWYRQAAGRGLQLLFYSVGIGQISSEVPQNLSASRPQDRQFILSSKKLLLSDSGFYLCAGLGGREQYFGPGTRLLVL.

The CDR3 sequence: CASSTYRGTQYF. DNA of the CDR3: TGTGCCAGCAGTACTTACAGGGGGACGCAGTATTTT. This chain connects TRBV12-3 or TRBV12-4 to TRBJ2-3, with 8 bases matching TRBD1. The J segment lost 9 bases and the V segment lost 5 bases, leaving 4 bases of the junction unmatched. The CDR3 covers 12 residues.

The sample holds a few counts of this clonotype. J is TRBJ2-3 and V is TRBV29-1; 8 nucleotides line up with TRBD2. The length of the CDR3 is 15 residues. Germline values: CDR1 SQVTM, CDR2 ANQGSEA. V was clipped by 7 bases and J by 2 bases; unmatched bases: 11. The CDR3 reads CSAMFTSGYTDTQYF. Here the CDR3 DNA reads TGCAGCGCCATGTTTACTAGCGGATACACAGATACGCAGTATTTT.